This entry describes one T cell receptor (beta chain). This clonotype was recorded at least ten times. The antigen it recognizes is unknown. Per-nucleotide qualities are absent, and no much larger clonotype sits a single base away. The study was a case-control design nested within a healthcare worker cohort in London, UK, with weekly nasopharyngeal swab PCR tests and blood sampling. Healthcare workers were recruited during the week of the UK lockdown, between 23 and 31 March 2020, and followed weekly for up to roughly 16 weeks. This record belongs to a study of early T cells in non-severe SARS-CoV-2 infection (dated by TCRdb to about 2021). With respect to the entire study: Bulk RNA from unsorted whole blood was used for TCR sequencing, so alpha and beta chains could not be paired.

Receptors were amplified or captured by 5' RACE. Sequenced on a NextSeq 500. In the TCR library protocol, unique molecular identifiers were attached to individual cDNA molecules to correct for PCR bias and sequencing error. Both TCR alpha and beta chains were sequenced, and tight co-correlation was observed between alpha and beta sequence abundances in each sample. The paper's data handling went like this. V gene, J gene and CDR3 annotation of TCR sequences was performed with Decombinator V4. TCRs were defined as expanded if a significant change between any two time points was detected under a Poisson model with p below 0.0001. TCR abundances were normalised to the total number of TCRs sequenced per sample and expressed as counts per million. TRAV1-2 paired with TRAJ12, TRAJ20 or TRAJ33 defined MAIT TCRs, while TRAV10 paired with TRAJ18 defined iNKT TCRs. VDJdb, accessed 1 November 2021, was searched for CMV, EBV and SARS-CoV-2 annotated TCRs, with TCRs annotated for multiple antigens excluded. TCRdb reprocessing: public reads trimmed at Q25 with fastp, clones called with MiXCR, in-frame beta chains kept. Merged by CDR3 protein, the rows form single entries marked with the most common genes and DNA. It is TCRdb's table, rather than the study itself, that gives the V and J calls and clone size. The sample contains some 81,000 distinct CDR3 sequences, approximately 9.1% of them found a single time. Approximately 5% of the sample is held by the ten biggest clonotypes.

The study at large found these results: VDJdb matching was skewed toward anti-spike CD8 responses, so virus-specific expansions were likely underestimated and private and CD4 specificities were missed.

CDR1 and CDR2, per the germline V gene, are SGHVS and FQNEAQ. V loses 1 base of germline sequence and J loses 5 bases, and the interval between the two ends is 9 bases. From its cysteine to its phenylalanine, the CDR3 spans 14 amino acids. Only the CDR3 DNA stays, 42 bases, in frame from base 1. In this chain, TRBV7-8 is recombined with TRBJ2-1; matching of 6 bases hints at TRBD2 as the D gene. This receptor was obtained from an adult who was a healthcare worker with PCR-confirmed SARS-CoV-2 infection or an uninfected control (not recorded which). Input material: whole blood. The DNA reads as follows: TGTGCCAGCAGCTTAGGGGAGCGGGACAATGAGCAGTTCTTC. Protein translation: CASSLGERDNEQFF.